A selection of T cell receptor beta chains follows, all from one sample in a study of blood T cell repertoires in COVID-19. Assay used: immunoSEQ multiplex PCR; TCRdb lists only in-frame clones, some missing. The table records 140,000 or so clones, more than 70% of them present only once. The sample taken for sequencing was peripheral blood. These receptors were collected from a woman in her 50s with acute or convalescent COVID-19. Both conserved end residues are part of each CDR3. The D gene is left open where the match is weak. Expanded clones are given a class, and other clones once, few, many or no size at all.

J gene: TRBJ2-1; D gene: TRBD1; V gene: TRBV27; clone size: NA; CDR3 DNA: TGTGCCAGCAGCTCGGACAGGCCTGAGCAGTTCTTC; CDR3 protein: CASSSDRPEQFF
J gene: TRBJ2-3; D gene: NA; V gene: TRBV7-8; clone size: NA; CDR3 DNA: TGTGCCAGCAGCTTAGGTGGACACTCAAACCCTGTTTTCACAGATACGCAGTATTTT; CDR3 protein: CASSLGGHSNPVFTDTQYF
J gene: TRBJ2-2; D gene: NA; V gene: TRBV18; clone size: NA; CDR3 DNA: TGTGCCAGCTCACCAAGCAGGGAAATCACCGGGGAGCTGTTTTTT; CDR3 protein: CASSPSREITGELFF
J gene: TRBJ1-2; D gene: NA; V gene: TRBV6-2/TRBV6-3; clone size: NA; CDR3 DNA: TGTGCCAGCAGTTACTCGGCGGGCCGGGGGGGACTTGGCTACACCTTC; CDR3 protein: CASSYSAGRGGLGYTF
J gene: TRBJ2-5; D gene: TRBD1; V gene: TRBV19; clone size: NA; CDR3 DNA: TGTGCCAGTAGTATAGTAAGGACAGGGCCTCAAGAGACCCAGTACTTC; CDR3 protein: CASSIVRTGPQETQYF
J gene: TRBJ2-7; D gene: TRBD1; V gene: TRBV19; clone size: NA; CDR3 DNA: TGTGCCAGTAGTATACGGGACAGCTCCTACGAGCAGTACTTC; CDR3 protein: CASSIRDSSYEQYF
J gene: TRBJ1-3; D gene: NA; V gene: TRBV7-9; clone size: once; CDR3 DNA: TGTGCCACCCGGACAGCCTCTGGAAACACCATATATTTT; CDR3 protein: CATRTASGNTIYF
J gene: TRBJ1-6; D gene: TRBD1; V gene: TRBV7-9; clone size: NA; CDR3 DNA: TGTGCCAGCAGCTTGACAGGGGGAAATAATTCACCCCTCCACTTT; CDR3 protein: CASSLTGGNNSPLHF
J gene: TRBJ2-7; D gene: NA; V gene: TRBV6-5; clone size: many; CDR3 DNA: TGTGCCACGCAAGGGGGTCCCTACGAGCAGTACTTC; CDR3 protein: CATQGGPYEQYF
J gene: TRBJ2-7; D gene: NA; V gene: TRBV28; clone size: NA; CDR3 DNA: TGTGCCAGCAGTACCCAGGCGAAAGGCGGGGAGCAGTACTTC; CDR3 protein: CASSTQAKGGEQYF
J gene: TRBJ1-2; D gene: TRBD1; V gene: TRBV4-2; clone size: NA; CDR3 DNA: TGTGCCAGCAGCCGCGACAGGGACGGTGGCTACACCTTC; CDR3 protein: CASSRDRDGGYTF
J gene: TRBJ1-1; D gene: NA; V gene: TRBV9; clone size: few; CDR3 DNA: TGTGCCAGCAGCTCAAAGGAGGGCTGGGAAGCTTTCTTT; CDR3 protein: CASSSKEGWEAFF
J gene: TRBJ1-5; D gene: TRBD1; V gene: TRBV7-8; clone size: NA; CDR3 DNA: TGTGCCAGCAGCTCTGGACAGGCTTATAGCAATCAGCCCCAGCATTTT; CDR3 protein: CASSSGQAYSNQPQHF
J gene: TRBJ2-6; D gene: NA; V gene: TRBV7-2; clone size: NA; CDR3 DNA: TGTGCCAGCAGCTTAGGGGCCGGGGTCGGGGCCAACGTCCTGACTTTC; CDR3 protein: CASSLGAGVGANVLTF
J gene: TRBJ2-7; D gene: NA; V gene: TRBV28; clone size: NA; CDR3 DNA: TGTGCCAGTTCCCGTCTTTCCTACGAGCAGTACTTC; CDR3 protein: CASSRLSYEQYF
J gene: TRBJ1-1; D gene: NA; V gene: TRBV10-3; clone size: NA; CDR3 DNA: TGTGCCACCACCGACTCACGGGGGGCGGACACTGAAGCTTTCTTT; CDR3 protein: CATTDSRGADTEAFF
J gene: TRBJ2-1; D gene: NA; V gene: TRBV11-3; clone size: NA; CDR3 DNA: TGTGCCAGCAGCTTTTACAGGGATACTGAGCAGTTCTTC; CDR3 protein: CASSFYRDTEQFF
J gene: TRBJ1-2; D gene: TRBD1; V gene: TRBV28; clone size: NA; CDR3 DNA: TGTGCCAGCAGTTTCTCCGGACAGGGGGGAGGCTACACCTTC; CDR3 protein: CASSFSGQGGGYTF
J gene: TRBJ2-5; D gene: TRBD2; V gene: TRBV11-2; clone size: NA; CDR3 DNA: TGTGCCAGCAGCTTAGACCCTAGCGGGGGTTTGCAGACCCAGTACTTC; CDR3 protein: CASSLDPSGGLQTQYF
J gene: TRBJ1-5; D gene: NA; V gene: TRBV19; clone size: NA; CDR3 DNA: TGTGCCAGTAGTATGAGTCAAGATCAGCCCCAGCATTTT; CDR3 protein: CASSMSQDQPQHF
J gene: TRBJ1-2; D gene: NA; V gene: TRBV11-2; clone size: once; CDR3 DNA: TGTGCCAGCAGCTTCGCAGGGAACTATGGCTACACCTTC; CDR3 protein: CASSFAGNYGYTF
J gene: TRBJ1-2; D gene: TRBD1; V gene: TRBV5-1; clone size: NA; CDR3 DNA: TGCGCCAGCAGCGCGGCAGGGGGAGGATACGGCTACACCTTC; CDR3 protein: CASSAAGGGYGYTF
J gene: TRBJ1-2; D gene: TRBD1; V gene: TRBV29-1; clone size: many; CDR3 DNA: TGCAGCGTTGAAGATATGGGGACCGGACAGGGTGTGATTAACTATGGCTACACCTTC; CDR3 protein: CSVEDMGTGQGVINYGYTF
J gene: TRBJ2-7; D gene: NA; V gene: TRBV9; clone size: NA; CDR3 DNA: TGTGCCAGCAGCGTTGGGGCAGGGAACGAGCAGTACTTC; CDR3 protein: CASSVGAGNEQYF
J gene: TRBJ1-6; D gene: NA; V gene: TRBV6-5; clone size: once; CDR3 DNA: TGTGCCAGCATGATACAGGGTTCACCCCTCCACTTT; CDR3 protein: CASMIQGSPLHF
J gene: TRBJ1-1; D gene: TRBD1; V gene: TRBV7-3; clone size: once; CDR3 DNA: TGTGCCAGCAGCGAACAGGGGGCGGACACTGAAGCTTTCTTT; CDR3 protein: CASSEQGADTEAFF
J gene: TRBJ2-1; D gene: NA; V gene: TRBV5-1; clone size: NA; CDR3 DNA: TGCGCCAGCAGCTTGACTACAGGGTCCAATGAGCAGTTCTTC; CDR3 protein: CASSLTTGSNEQFF
J gene: TRBJ2-4; D gene: NA; V gene: TRBV5-1; clone size: NA; CDR3 DNA: TGCGCCAGCAGCTTAGGCCAGGGGGGAAACATTCAGTACTTC; CDR3 protein: CASSLGQGGNIQYF
J gene: TRBJ1-4; D gene: NA; V gene: TRBV19; clone size: once; CDR3 DNA: TGTGCCAGTATGGCAGGGGACATGTTAGGAGCTAATGAAAAACTGTTTTTT; CDR3 protein: CASMAGDMLGANEKLFF
J gene: TRBJ1-2; D gene: TRBD1; V gene: TRBV15; clone size: NA; CDR3 DNA: TGTGCCACCAGCGGTTACCGGGACAGGGGCCCATCTAACTATGGCTACACCTTC; CDR3 protein: CATSGYRDRGPSNYGYTF
J gene: TRBJ1-3; D gene: NA; V gene: TRBV7-2; clone size: NA; CDR3 DNA: TGTGCCAGCAGCTCAATCTGGGCCTCTGGAAACACCATATATTTT; CDR3 protein: CASSSIWASGNTIYF
J gene: TRBJ1-3; D gene: TRBD1; V gene: TRBV6-1; clone size: NA; CDR3 DNA: TGTGCCAGCAGTGAAGCGCCGGGACAGGGTGCAAACACCATATATTTT; CDR3 protein: CASSEAPGQGANTIYF
J gene: TRBJ2-3; D gene: NA; V gene: TRBV11-2; clone size: NA; CDR3 DNA: TGTGCCAGCAGCCTCTACGTAAGGGAGCAATCAGATACGCAGTATTTT; CDR3 protein: CASSLYVREQSDTQYF
J gene: TRBJ2-7; D gene: TRBD1; V gene: TRBV7-3; clone size: NA; CDR3 DNA: TGTGCCAGCAGCTTAATGGGACAGGGGCGTTACGAGCAGTACTTC; CDR3 protein: CASSLMGQGRYEQYF
J gene: TRBJ2-7; D gene: TRBD1; V gene: TRBV6-5; clone size: NA; CDR3 DNA: TGTGCCAGCAGTTACGTACTCCCGGGGACAGGGGACGAGCAGTACTTC; CDR3 protein: CASSYVLPGTGDEQYF
J gene: TRBJ2-7; D gene: TRBD1; V gene: TRBV15; clone size: once; CDR3 DNA: TGTGCCACCAGCGGGGGACAGACCTACGAGCAGTACTTC; CDR3 protein: CATSGGQTYEQYF
J gene: TRBJ1-1; D gene: NA; V gene: TRBV10-3; clone size: NA; CDR3 DNA: TGTGCCATCGGAGGGGAGGGTAACACTGAAGCTTTCTTT; CDR3 protein: CAIGGEGNTEAFF
J gene: TRBJ1-6; D gene: TRBD1; V gene: TRBV6-6; clone size: NA; CDR3 DNA: TGTGCCAGCAGTTACGGGACAGTAGAATTGAATTCACCCCTCCACTTT; CDR3 protein: CASSYGTVELNSPLHF